This T cell receptor (beta chain) was identified during a study of T cells in Graves' hyperthyroidism and ophthalmopathy. Amplification of TCR beta CDR3 regions used RNA as the template. Carried out on the TCR CDR3, a first-round RT-PCR used the HTBI primer set. TCRdb reprocessed the multiplex PCR reads with MiXCR, giving one entry per CDR3 protein. The sample gives hundreds of thousands of distinct CDR3 sequences, 15% to 18% of which show up once; about 14% is in the top ten. In this sample, this clonotype turned up a few times. Looked up from germline, CDR1 is SGDLS and CDR2 is YYNGEE. The CDR3 loop spans 16 amino acids. V was shortened by 10 bases and J by 0 bases, with 17 bases between the two germline ends.

Source material: blood. The chain is built from TRBV9 and TRBJ2-6; D not resolved. The origin of this receptor is a woman between 18 and 30 years old with Graves' hyperthyroidism. CDR3 protein: CAPRSNTGSGANVLTF. The CDR3 coding sequence is TGTGCCCCACGGTCGAATACGGGCTCTGGGGCCAACGTCCTGACTTTC.